This note documents a single TCR beta chain sequence. Its antigen is as yet unknown. This sample is part of a study of lymphopenia after photon versus proton radiotherapy. Study-wide findings and caveats: Relative stability marked proton patients; photon patients lost diversity and naive cells. Survival link was tested only in deceased patients; proton benefit remains a possibility. In patients who died, overall survival fell as post-nadir TCR diversity dropped more.

Generated by immunoSEQ multiplex PCR, the TCRdb table keeps only in-frame clones and is missing some. The data hold more than 25,000 clones, with 85% to 90% observed a single time. The V end lost 7 bases, the J end lost 3 bases, and 10 bases lay between the germline ends. Germline lookup yields CDR1 SQVTM and CDR2 ANQGSEA. The CDR3 extends over 11 amino acids. The chain carries TRBV29-1 and TRBJ2-7; D gene uncertain. The source is a woman between 45 and 60 years old with pancreatic cancer. The sample was peripheral blood, taken from a patient treated with photon-based radiotherapy. The CDR3 DNA reads TGCAGCGGGTTAGAAGACTACGAGCAGTACTTC. Its translation is CSGLEDYEQYF.